This entry concerns a single T cell receptor (beta chain). Trimming removed 3 bases from V and 1 base from J, with 26 bases in between. This CDR3 contains 20 residues. Germline CDR1 SGHTS, CDR2 YDEGEE. The sample belongs to a study of blood T cell repertoires in COVID-19. Study processing details: Reference gene primer amplification gave nucleated cell count estimates. Profiled with immunoSEQ multiplex PCR; TCRdb holds only in-frame clones, not every one. V and J calls and clone size are those listed in that table; D and trimming were worked out from the DNA. Of about 180,000 clones listed, 82% are singletons. Donors were grouped by their self-reported clinical history.

The V gene is TRBV5-8, the J gene TRBJ2-4; TRBD2 might be the D (5 bases). The sequencing sample was made of PBMCs or T cells enriched from blood (not recorded which). The clonotype originates from a man aged 55 to 69 who had recovered from COVID-19. The CDR3 nucleotides read TGTGCCAGCAGCTCGCCCTTTGAGGTGAGGGCACTAAGGGCCAAAAACATTCAGTACTTC. Translated, it gives CASSSPFEVRALRAKNIQYF.